A single sample gave rise to the 3 T cell receptor beta chains below, sequenced in a study of blood T cell repertoires in COVID-19. Generated by immunoSEQ multiplex PCR, the TCRdb table keeps only in-frame clones and is missing some. This sample has 200,000 to 250,000 clones; around 91% occur once, and the top ten carry approximately 3.5%. The source material was PBMCs or T cells enriched from blood (not recorded which). The receptors originated from a woman aged 18-35 years in a cohort exposed to, infected with or recovered from COVID-19 (not recorded which).

CDR3 protein: CATSDPGTSGTTEQFF. The CDR3 nucleotides read TGTGCCACCAGTGACCCCGGGACTAGCGGGACCACGGAGCAGTTCTTC. The V and J genes are TRBV24-1 and TRBJ2-1; 13 positions match TRBD2. Per germline, CDR1 KGHDR and CDR2 SFDVKD. J lost 10 bases, V lost 4 bases, and 9 bases had no gene match. The CDR3 totals 16 residues.

This clone occurred once. The chain couples TRBV9 to TRBJ2-1; perhaps TRBD1 as D (7 bases). The germline CDR1 and CDR2 sequences are SGDLS and YYNGEE. Between the trimmed V and J ends, which lost 2 bases and 0 bases, there was a span of 15 bases. The CDR3 consists of 17 residues. CDR3 bases: TGTGCCAGCAGCGTTTTGTCAGGGGGGAGCTCCTACAATGAGCAGTTCTTC. It encodes CASSVLSGGSSYNEQFF.

The CDR3 DNA reads TGCAGCGTTGTAACACAGGCCTCCTACAATGAGCAGTTCTTC. Protein: CSVVTQASYNEQFF. V and J are TRBV29-1 and TRBJ2-1; a possible D gene is TRBD1 (5 bases). Trimming removed 4 bases at V and 0 bases at J, with 10 bases between. From germline, CDR1 is SQVTM and CDR2 ANQGSEA. The CDR3 contains 14 residues.